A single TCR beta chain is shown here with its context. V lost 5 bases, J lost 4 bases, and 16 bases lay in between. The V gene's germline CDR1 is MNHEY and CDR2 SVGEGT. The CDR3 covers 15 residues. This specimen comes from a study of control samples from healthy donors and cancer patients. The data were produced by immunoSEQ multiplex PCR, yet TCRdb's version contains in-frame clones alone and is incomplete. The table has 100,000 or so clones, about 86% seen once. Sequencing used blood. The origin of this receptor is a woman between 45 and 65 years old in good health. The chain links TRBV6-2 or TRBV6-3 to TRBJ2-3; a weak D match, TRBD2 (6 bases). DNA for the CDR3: TGTGCCAGCAGTAGACCTCCGGGAGTGGCAGATACGCAGTATTTT. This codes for CASSRPPGVADTQYF.